This T cell receptor beta chain is drawn from a study of technical replicates of blood from several donors. Trimming took off 6 bases at V and 5 bases at J, with 10 bases between the two ends. The CDR3 extends over 11 amino acids. In germline, CDR1 is DFQATT, CDR2 SNEGSKA (reference sequence). Assay used: immunoSEQ multiplex PCR; TCRdb lists only in-frame clones, some missing. Seen here are under 85,000 clones, roughly 96% observed once, and the top ten hold approximately 0.32%. The TCR originated in a human donor in good health. Sequencing used T cells isolated from PBMCs. The chain carries TRBV20-1 and TRBJ1-2; D gene uncertain. The CDR3 bases are TGCAGTGCCGAAGACTTATATGGCTACACCTTC. This gives the protein CSAEDLYGYTF.